This TCR beta chain was identified in a study of T cells expressing NK-cell markers. The authors made TCR beta cDNA libraries by 5'RACE template switching. This switching added a universal primer site and UMIs. TCRdb re-called the 5' RACE reads and gives one entry per CDR3 protein, without DNA. Reported are 440,000 or so distinct CDR3 sequences; the ten largest clones contain under 7.5%. Study findings and constraints: As a fraction of CD8+ T cells, dominant NKG2C+ clonotypes reached about 1.0-7.5% in six donors. Expanded NKG2C+ T cell clones were not confirmed as HCMV-specific.

Per the germline V gene, CDR1 is SGHRS and CDR2 is YFSETQ. There are 15 residues in the CDR3. As concerns this clonotype: What it recognizes is unknown.

Sequencing input: blood T cells: a sorted CD56 or NKG2C T cell subset, CD4+ or CD8+ T cells, or bulk PBMC T cells (not recorded which). The sequence derives from a woman between 18 and 70 years old in good health. This chain links TRBV5-1 with TRBJ1-3. The CDR3 region is CASSPDRSSGNTIYF.